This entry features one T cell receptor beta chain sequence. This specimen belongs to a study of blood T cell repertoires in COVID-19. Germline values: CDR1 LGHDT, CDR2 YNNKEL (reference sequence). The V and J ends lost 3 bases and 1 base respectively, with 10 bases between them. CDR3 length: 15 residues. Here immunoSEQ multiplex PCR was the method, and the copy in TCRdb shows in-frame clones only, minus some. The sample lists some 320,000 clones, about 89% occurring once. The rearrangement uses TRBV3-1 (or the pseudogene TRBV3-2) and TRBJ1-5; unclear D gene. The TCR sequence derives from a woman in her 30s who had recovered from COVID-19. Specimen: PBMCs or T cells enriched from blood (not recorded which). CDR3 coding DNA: TGTGCCAGCAGCCAGAACCCGGGGAGCAATCAGCCCCAGCATTTT. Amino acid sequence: CASSQNPGSNQPQHF.